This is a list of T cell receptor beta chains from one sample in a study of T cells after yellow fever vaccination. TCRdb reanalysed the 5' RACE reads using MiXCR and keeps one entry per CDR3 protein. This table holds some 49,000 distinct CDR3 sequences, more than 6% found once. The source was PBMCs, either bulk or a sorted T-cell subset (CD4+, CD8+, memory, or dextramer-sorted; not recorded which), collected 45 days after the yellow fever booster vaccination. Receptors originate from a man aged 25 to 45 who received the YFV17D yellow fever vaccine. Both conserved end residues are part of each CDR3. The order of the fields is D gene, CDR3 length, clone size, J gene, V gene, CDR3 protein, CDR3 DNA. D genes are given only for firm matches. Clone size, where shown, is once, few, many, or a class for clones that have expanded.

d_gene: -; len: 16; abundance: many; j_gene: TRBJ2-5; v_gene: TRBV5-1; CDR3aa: CASTLALAGYQETQYF; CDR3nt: TGCGCCAGCACCCTGGCCCTGGCGGGCTACCAAGAGACCCAGTACTTC
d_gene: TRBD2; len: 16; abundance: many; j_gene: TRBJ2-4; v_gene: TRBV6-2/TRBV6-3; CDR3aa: CASRRPKAGGFDIQYF; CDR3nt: TGTGCCAGCAGGCGACCAAAAGCGGGAGGTTTCGACATTCAGTACTTC
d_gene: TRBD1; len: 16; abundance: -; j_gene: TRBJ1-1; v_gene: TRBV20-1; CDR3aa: CSAKVKSGQVVAEAFF; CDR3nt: TGCAGTGCTAAAGTCAAGTCGGGACAGGTTGTGGCTGAAGCTTTCTTT
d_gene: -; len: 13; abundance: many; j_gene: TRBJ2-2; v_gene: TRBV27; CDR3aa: CASSPTNTGELFF; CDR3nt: TGTGCCAGCAGTCCAACGAACACCGGGGAGCTGTTTTTT
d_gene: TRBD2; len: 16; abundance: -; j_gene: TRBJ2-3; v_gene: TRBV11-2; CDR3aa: CASSLVAGGGTDTQYF; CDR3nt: TGTGCCAGCAGCTTAGTCGCGGGAGGGGGCACAGATACGCAGTATTTT
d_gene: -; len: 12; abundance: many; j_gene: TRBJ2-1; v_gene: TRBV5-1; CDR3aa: CASRESHNEQFF; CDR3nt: TGCGCCAGCCGGGAGAGCCACAATGAGCAGTTCTTC
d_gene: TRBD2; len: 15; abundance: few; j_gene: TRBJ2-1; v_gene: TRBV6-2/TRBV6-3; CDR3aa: CASSLLAGGPYEQFF; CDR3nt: TGTGCCAGCAGCCTACTAGCGGGAGGGCCTTATGAGCAGTTCTTC
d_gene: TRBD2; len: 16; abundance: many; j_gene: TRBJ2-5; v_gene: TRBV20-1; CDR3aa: CSASLAGGPDQETQYF; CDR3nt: TGCAGTGCTAGTCTAGCGGGAGGGCCGGACCAAGAGACCCAGTACTTC
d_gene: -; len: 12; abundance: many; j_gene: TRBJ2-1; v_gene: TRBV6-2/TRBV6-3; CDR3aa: CASSYNLNEQFF; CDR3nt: TGTGCCAGCAGTTACAATCTAAATGAGCAGTTCTTC
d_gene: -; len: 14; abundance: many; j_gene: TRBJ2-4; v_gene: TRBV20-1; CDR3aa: CSARVESAKNIQYF; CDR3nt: TGCAGTGCTAGAGTGGAGTCAGCCAAAAACATTCAGTACTTC
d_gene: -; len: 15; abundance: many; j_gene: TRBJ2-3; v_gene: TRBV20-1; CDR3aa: CSASSPFSSTDTQYF; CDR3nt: TGCAGTGCTAGTAGCCCCTTCTCCTCCACAGATACGCAGTATTTT
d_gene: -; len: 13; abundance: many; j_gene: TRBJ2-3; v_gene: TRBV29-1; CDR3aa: CSVERGGTDTQYF; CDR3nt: TGCAGCGTGGAAAGGGGTGGCACAGATACGCAGTATTTT
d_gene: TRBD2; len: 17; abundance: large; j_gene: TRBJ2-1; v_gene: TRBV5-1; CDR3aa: CASSLETSSYLRDEQFF; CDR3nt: TGCGCCAGCAGCCTAGAGACTAGCTCATATCTTAGGGATGAGCAGTTCTTC
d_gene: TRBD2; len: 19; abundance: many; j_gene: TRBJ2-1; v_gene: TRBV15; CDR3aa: CATSREGTSGTGSYNEQFF; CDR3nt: TGTGCCACCAGCAGAGAGGGGACTAGCGGGACGGGCTCCTACAATGAGCAGTTCTTC
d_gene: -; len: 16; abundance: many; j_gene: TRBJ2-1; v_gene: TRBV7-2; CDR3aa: CASSPQGGGGYNEQFF; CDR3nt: TGTGCCAGCAGCCCACAGGGGGGGGGAGGTTACAATGAGCAGTTCTTC
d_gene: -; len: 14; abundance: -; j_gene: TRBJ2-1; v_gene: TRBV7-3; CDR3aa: CASKVESGYNEQFF; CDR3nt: TGTGCCAGCAAGGTAGAGTCAGGATACAATGAGCAGTTCTTC
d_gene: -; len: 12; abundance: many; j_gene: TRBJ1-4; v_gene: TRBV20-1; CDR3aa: CSAIGEEEKLFF; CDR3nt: TGCAGTGCTATAGGGGAGGAGGAAAAACTGTTTTTT
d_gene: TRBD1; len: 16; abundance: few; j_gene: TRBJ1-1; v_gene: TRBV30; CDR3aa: CAWSLMDRLGNTEAFF; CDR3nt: TGTGCCTGGAGTCTGATGGACAGGTTAGGAAACACTGAAGCTTTCTTT
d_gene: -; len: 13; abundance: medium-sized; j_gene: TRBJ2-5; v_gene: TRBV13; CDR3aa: CASSLAGPKTQYF; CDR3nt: TGTGCCAGCAGCTTAGCGGGACCCAAGACCCAGTACTTC
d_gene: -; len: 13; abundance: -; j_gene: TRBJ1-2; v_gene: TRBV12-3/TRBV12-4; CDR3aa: CASSSDTVYGYTF; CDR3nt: TGTGCCAGCAGTTCGGACACCGTCTATGGCTACACCTTC
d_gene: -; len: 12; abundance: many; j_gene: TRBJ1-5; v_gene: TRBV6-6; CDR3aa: CATMQGNQPQHF; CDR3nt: TGTGCCACCATGCAGGGCAATCAGCCCCAGCATTTT
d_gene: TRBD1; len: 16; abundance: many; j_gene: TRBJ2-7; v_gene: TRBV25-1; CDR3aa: CASSDKAGTGIYEQYF; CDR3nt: TGTGCCAGCAGTGATAAGGCCGGGACAGGGATCTACGAGCAGTACTTC
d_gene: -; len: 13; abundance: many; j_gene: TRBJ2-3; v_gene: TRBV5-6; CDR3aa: CASSLGRSDTQYF; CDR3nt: TGTGCCAGCAGCTTGGGGAGGTCAGATACGCAGTATTTT
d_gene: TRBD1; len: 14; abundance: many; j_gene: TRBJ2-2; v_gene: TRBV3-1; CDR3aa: CASSLNRGSGELFF; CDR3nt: TGTGCCAGCAGCCTCAACAGGGGATCGGGGGAGCTGTTTTTT
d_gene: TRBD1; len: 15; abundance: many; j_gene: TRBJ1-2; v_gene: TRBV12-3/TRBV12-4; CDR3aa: CASSRGQGAGYGYTF; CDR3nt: TGTGCCAGCAGTAGGGGACAGGGGGCTGGCTATGGCTACACCTTC
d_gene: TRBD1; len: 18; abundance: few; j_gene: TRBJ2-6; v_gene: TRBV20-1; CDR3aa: CSATGRDRGLVGANVLTF; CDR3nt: TGCAGTGCTACAGGCCGGGACAGGGGGCTAGTTGGGGCCAACGTCCTGACTTTC
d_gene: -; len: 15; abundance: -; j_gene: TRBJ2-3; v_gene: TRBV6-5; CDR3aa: CASSYSGLSTDTQYF; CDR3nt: TGTGCCAGCAGTTACTCCGGCCTGAGCACAGATACGCAGTATTTT
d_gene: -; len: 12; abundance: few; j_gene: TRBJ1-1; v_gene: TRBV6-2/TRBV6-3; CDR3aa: CASREPGRSAFF; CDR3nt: TGTGCCAGCAGGGAGCCGGGGAGATCAGCTTTCTTT
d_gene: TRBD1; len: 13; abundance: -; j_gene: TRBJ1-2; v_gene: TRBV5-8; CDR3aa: CASSSGQGYGYTF; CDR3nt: TGTGCCAGCAGCTCGGGACAGGGCTATGGCTACACCTTC
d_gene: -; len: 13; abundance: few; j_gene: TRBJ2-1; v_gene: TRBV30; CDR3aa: CAWTRNSYNEQFF; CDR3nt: TGTGCCTGGACCAGGAATTCCTACAATGAGCAGTTCTTC
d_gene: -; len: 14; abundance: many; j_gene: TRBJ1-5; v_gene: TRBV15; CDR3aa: CATSSRVGNQPQHF; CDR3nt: TGTGCCACCAGCTCCAGGGTTGGCAATCAGCCCCAGCATTTT
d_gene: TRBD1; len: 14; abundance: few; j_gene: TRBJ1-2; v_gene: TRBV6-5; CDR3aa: CASAEDRVNYGYTF; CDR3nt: TGTGCCAGCGCCGAGGACAGGGTGAACTATGGCTACACCTTC
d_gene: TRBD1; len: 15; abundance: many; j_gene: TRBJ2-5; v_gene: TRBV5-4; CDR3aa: CASSSRQGRGETQYF; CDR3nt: TGTGCCAGCAGCTCCAGACAGGGGCGAGGAGAGACCCAGTACTTC
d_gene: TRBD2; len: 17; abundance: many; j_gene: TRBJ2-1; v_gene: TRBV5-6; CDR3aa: CASSVTSGPSSYNEQFF; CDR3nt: TGTGCCAGCAGCGTGACTAGCGGCCCCAGCTCCTACAATGAGCAGTTCTTC
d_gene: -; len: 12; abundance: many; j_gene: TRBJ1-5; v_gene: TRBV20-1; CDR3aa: CSAKGGNQPQHF; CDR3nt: TGCAGTGCAAAAGGAGGCAATCAGCCCCAGCATTTT
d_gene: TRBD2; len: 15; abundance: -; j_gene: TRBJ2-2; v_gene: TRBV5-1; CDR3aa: CASSAIGLVAGELFF; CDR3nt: TGCGCCAGCAGCGCAATCGGACTAGTAGCCGGGGAGCTGTTTTTT
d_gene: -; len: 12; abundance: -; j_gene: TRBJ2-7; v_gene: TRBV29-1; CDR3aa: CSVAGSKYEQYF; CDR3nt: TGCAGCGTTGCTGGCAGTAAATACGAGCAGTACTTC
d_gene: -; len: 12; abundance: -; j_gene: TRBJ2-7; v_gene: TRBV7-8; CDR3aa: CASSLALQEQYF; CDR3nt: TGTGCCAGCAGCTTAGCGCTACAAGAGCAGTACTTC
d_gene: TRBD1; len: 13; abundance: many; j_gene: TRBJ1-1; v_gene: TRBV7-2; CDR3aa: CASSLGTGIEAFF; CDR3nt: TGTGCCAGCAGCTTAGGGACAGGGATAGAAGCTTTCTTT
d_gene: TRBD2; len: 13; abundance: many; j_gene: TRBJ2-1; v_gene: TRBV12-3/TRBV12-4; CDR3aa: CAGGLAGGNEQFF; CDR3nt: TGTGCCGGGGGACTAGCGGGGGGCAATGAGCAGTTCTTC
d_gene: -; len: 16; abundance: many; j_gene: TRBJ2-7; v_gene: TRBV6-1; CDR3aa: CASSESPGVSSYEQYF; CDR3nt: TGTGCCAGCAGTGAGAGCCCAGGGGTCAGCTCCTACGAGCAGTACTTC
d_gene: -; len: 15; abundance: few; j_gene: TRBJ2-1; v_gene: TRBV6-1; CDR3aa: CASRQGHSSYNEQFF; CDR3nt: TGTGCCAGCAGACAAGGACACTCCTCCTACAATGAGCAGTTCTTC
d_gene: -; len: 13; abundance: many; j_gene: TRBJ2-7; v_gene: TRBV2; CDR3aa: CASSQDFGDEQYF; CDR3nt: TGTGCCAGCAGCCAGGACTTTGGCGACGAGCAGTACTTC
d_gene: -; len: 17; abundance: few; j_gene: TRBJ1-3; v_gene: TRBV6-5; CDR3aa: CASSFSTEGKDGNTIYF; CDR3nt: TGTGCCAGCAGTTTCTCGACAGAGGGGAAGGATGGAAACACCATATATTTT
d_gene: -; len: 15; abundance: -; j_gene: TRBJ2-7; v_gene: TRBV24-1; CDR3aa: CATSRGSGGIYEQYF; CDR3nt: TGTGCCACAAGTCGGGGGTCAGGTGGAATCTACGAGCAGTACTTC
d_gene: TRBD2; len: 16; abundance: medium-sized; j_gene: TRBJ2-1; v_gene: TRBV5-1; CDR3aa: CASSFSGSSSYNEQFF; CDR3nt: TGCGCCAGCAGCTTTAGCGGGTCTAGCTCCTACAATGAGCAGTTCTTC
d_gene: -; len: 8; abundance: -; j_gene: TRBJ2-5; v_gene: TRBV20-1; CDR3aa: CSARAQYF; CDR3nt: TGCAGTGCTAGAGCCCAGTACTTC
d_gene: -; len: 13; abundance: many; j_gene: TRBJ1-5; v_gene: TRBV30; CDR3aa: CAWSAQGNQPQHF; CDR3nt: TGTGCCTGGAGTGCCCAGGGAAATCAGCCCCAGCATTTT
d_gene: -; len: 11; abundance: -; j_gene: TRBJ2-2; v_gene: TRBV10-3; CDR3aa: CAITSLGELFF; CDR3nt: TGTGCCATCACCTCCTTGGGGGAGCTGTTTTTT
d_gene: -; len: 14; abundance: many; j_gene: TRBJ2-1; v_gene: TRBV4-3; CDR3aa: CASSQGKLYGEQFF; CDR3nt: TGCGCCAGCAGCCAAGGGAAATTGTATGGTGAGCAGTTCTTC
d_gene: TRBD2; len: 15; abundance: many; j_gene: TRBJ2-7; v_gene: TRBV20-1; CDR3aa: CSASFTSGLLGEQYF; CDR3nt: TGCAGTGCTAGTTTTACTAGCGGCCTCCTGGGAGAGCAGTACTTC
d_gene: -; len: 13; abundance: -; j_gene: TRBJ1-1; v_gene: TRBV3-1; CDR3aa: CASYRGGNTEAFF; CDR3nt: TGTGCCAGCTATCGTGGGGGGAACACTGAAGCTTTCTTT
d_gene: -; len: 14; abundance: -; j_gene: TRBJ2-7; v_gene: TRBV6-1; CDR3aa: CASSPGTQSYEQYF; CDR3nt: TGTGCCAGCAGTCCCGGGACACAGTCCTACGAGCAGTACTTC
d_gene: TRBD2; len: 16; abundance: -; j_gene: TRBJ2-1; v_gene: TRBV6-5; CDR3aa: CATHLAGGPEGNEQFF; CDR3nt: TGTGCCACCCATCTAGCGGGAGGGCCGGAGGGCAATGAGCAGTTCTTC
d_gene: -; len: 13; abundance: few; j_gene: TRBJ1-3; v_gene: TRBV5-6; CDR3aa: CASSTRSGNTIYF; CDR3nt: TGTGCCAGCAGTACCAGGTCTGGAAACACCATATATTTT
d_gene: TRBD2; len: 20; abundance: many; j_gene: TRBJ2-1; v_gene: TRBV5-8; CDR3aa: CASSMRGGLAGGTHYNEQFF; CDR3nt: TGTGCCAGCAGCATGCGCGGTGGACTAGCGGGAGGGACCCACTACAATGAGCAGTTCTTC
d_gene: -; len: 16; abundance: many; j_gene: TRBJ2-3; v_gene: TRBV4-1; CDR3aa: CASSQYGRDIPDTQYF; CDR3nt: TGCGCCAGCAGCCAATACGGACGAGACATTCCAGATACGCAGTATTTT
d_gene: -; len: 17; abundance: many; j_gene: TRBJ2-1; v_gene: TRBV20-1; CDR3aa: CSARGVPRGSSYNEQFF; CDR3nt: TGCAGTGCTAGAGGAGTACCGCGTGGTAGTTCCTACAATGAGCAGTTCTTC